One sample yielded the 18 T cell receptor beta chains listed below, sequenced in a study of brain T cells in children with intractable seizures. Generated by immunoSEQ multiplex PCR, the TCRdb table keeps only in-frame clones and is missing some. The table has roughly 69,000 clones, 95% to 97% seen once; the top ten hold 0.38%. The source material was peripheral blood, sampled at surgery. These receptors originate from a boy under two years old with focal cortical dysplasia and intractable seizures.

The gene calls are TRBV4-3 and TRBJ2-7; TRBD1 matches at 7 bases. CDR3 size: 17 residues. The junction had 18 bases not matched to a gene; V was cut back by 4 bases and J by 6 bases. Germline V gene data show CDR1 as LGHNA and CDR2 as YSLEER. The CDR3 protein is CASSRRLDWIGGGEQYF. As DNA, the CDR3 is TGCGCCAGCAGCCGCCGATTAGATTGGATAGGGGGCGGCGAGCAGTACTTC.

This sequence joins TRBV3-1 (or the pseudogene TRBV3-2) and TRBJ2-5, with 9 bases fitting TRBD2. Per germline, CDR1 LGHDT and CDR2 YNNKEL (reference sequence). The CDR3 loop spans 16 amino acids. V shed 1 base and J 3 bases; nucleotides not matched to a gene: 6. CDR3 DNA: TGTGCCAGCAGCCAAGGGGCGGCTAGCGGGGAAGAGACCCAGTACTTC. This codes for CASSQGAASGEETQYF.

The V call is TRBV7-2, the J call TRBJ2-1; TRBD2 matches 8 bases. V was pared by 2 bases and J by 8 bases, with 14 bases of the junction left unmatched. The germline V gene encodes CDR1 SGHTA and CDR2 FQGNSA. The CDR3 covers 17 residues. This CDR3 reads CASSLLRRLASSHEQFF. DNA for the CDR3: TGTGCCAGCAGCTTATTAAGGAGACTAGCGTCCTCCCATGAGCAGTTCTTC.

The V gene is TRBV5-4, the J gene TRBJ1-6; TRBD1 matches at 7 bases. This CDR3 is 14 amino acids long. Germline V gene lookup returns CDR1 SGHNT and CDR2 YYREEE (reference sequence). Trimming at V came to 4 bases and at J to 5 bases, leaving 3 bases not matched to a gene. The CDR3 DNA reads TGTGCCAGCAGCGTGGGACAGAATAATTCACCCCTCCACTTT. Its translation is CASSVGQNNSPLHF.

The chain is built from TRBV18 and TRBJ2-6; D is perhaps TRBD2 (5 bases). Trimming removed 3 bases at V and 0 bases at J, with 6 bases between. The CDR3 is 15 amino acids. Germline lookup yields CDR1 KGHSH and CDR2 LQKENI. For the CDR3, the DNA is TGTGCCAGCTCACCGGGGAGCTCTGGGGCCAACGTCCTGACTTTC. It translates to CASSPGSSGANVLTF.

The chain combines TRBV18 with TRBJ2-7; D gene unclear. The CDR3 has 12 residues. Germline values: CDR1 KGHSH, CDR2 LQKENI. V was shortened by 5 bases and J by 0 bases, with 5 bases between the two germline ends. The DNA for the CDR3 is TGTGCCAGCTCAGCCAGCTCCTACGAGCAGTACTTC. Amino acids: CASSASSYEQYF.

V gene TRBV11-2 combines with J gene TRBJ1-6, with D perhaps matching TRBD1 (6 bases). With 3 bases removed from V and 3 bases from J, the gap between germline ends came to 9 bases. Per the germline V gene, CDR1 is SGHAT and CDR2 is FQNNGV. This CDR3 spans 15 amino acids. CDR3 residues: CASSFSGHYNSPLHF. In DNA form, the CDR3 reads TGTGCCAGCAGCTTTTCGGGACACTATAATTCACCCCTCCACTTT.

This rearrangement joins TRBV5-5 to TRBJ2-6; D call uncertain. Germline lookup yields CDR1 SGHKS and CDR2 YYEKEE (reference sequence). V was shortened by 3 bases and J by 0 bases, with 7 bases between the two germline ends. This CDR3 is built from 15 residues. The CDR3, as DNA: TGTGCCAGCAGCTCCGTGTACTCTGGGGCCAACGTCCTGACTTTC. It encodes CASSSVYSGANVLTF. The variable domain in full, with the rest retrieved from reference TRBV5-5 and TRBJ2-6, is DAGVTQSPTHLIKTRGQQVTLRCSPISGHKSVSWYQQVLGQGPQFIFQYYEKEERGRGNFPDRFSARQFPNYSSELNVNALLLGDSALYLCASSSVYSGANVLTFGAGSRLTVL.

The V and J genes are TRBV16 and TRBJ1-4; D is unclear. Germline CDR1 and CDR2: KGHSY and FQNENV. V was cut by 2 bases and J by 1 base, with 14 bases left in between. CDR3 length: 17 amino acids. Here the CDR3 reads CASSQREFSGTNEKLFF. CDR3 in DNA: TGTGCCAGCAGCCAACGGGAATTCAGTGGAACTAATGAAAAACTGTTTTTT.

The chain couples TRBV2 to TRBJ2-2; TRBD2 matches at 9 bases. Germline trimming cut 11 bases from V and 5 bases from J; bases unmatched to any gene: 6. The CDR3 totals 13 residues. Per the germline V gene, CDR1 is SNHLY and CDR2 is FYNNEI. CDR3 nucleotides: TGTGCCCTCCGCCTAGCGGGGACCGGGGAGCTGTTTTTT. Protein sequence: CALRLAGTGELFF.

CDR3 in amino acids: CASSFAADMNTEAFF. The CDR3 coding sequence is TGCGCCAGCAGCTTCGCGGCGGACATGAACACTGAAGCTTTCTTT. This sequence joins TRBV5-1 and TRBJ1-1, with TRBD1 as a possible D gene (5 bases). The V gene's germline CDR1 is SGHRS and CDR2 YFSETQ. The CDR3 has 15 amino acids. The germline V and J ends were trimmed by 2 bases and 0 bases, with 11 bases remaining between them.

V is TRBV2 and J is TRBJ1-4; TRBD1 aligns across 7 bases. CDR1 SNHLY and CDR2 FYNNEI come from the germline V gene. The CDR3 consists of 18 residues. Unmatched junction bases numbered 13, after V lost 6 bases and J lost 0 bases. CDR3 in DNA: TGTGCCAGCAGGGAGAGACAGGGTAGAGAGACAACTAATGAAAAACTGTTTTTT. It yields the protein CASRERQGRETTNEKLFF. Drawing the rest from reference TRBV2 and TRBJ1-4, the complete variable domain is EPEVTQTPSHQVTQMGQEVILRCVPISNHLYFYWYRQILGQKVEFLVSFYNNEISEKSEIFDDQFSVERPDGSNFTLKIRSTKLEDSAMYFCASRERQGRETTNEKLFFGSGTQLSVL.

This chain uses TRBV6-5 with TRBJ2-7, with a weak D call TRBD2 (6 bases). CDR1 MNHEY and CDR2 SVGAGI come from the germline V gene. The CDR3 runs 13 residues. V shed 5 bases and J shed 5 bases, with 13 bases lying between them. This CDR3 reads CASSLTGVDEQYF. The CDR3 bases are TGTGCCAGCAGTCTAACGGGGGTAGACGAGCAGTACTTC.

This chain connects TRBV4-2 to TRBJ2-6; D call uncertain. Looked up from germline, CDR1 is LGHNA and CDR2 is YNFKEQ. The CDR3 loop spans 19 amino acids. V lost 4 bases and J 0 bases, leaving 19 bases between the germline ends. CDR3 nucleotide sequence: TGTGCCAGCAGCCTCGAACTCGGCAGGACGAGCTCTGGGGCCAACGTCCTGACTTTC. Amino acid sequence: CASSLELGRTSSGANVLTF.

V is TRBV5-1 and J is TRBJ2-7; D unclear. The V gene lost 1 base and the J gene lost 4 bases, with 6 bases spanning the gap. CDR1 and CDR2 from the germline V gene are SGHRS and YFSETQ. This CDR3 is built from 12 residues. The CDR3 loop is CASSLNAYEQYF. The CDR3 DNA follows: TGCGCCAGCAGCTTGAATGCTTACGAGCAGTACTTC. The variable domain in full, completed from reference TRBV5-1 and TRBJ2-7, reads KAGVTQTPRYLIKTRGQQVTLSCSPISGHRSVSWYQQTPGQGLQFLFEYFSETQRNKGNFPGRFSGRQFSNSRSEMNVSTLELGDSALYLCASSLNAYEQYFGPGTRLTVT.

This sequence joins TRBV6-2 or TRBV6-3 and TRBJ2-1; TRBD1 aligns across 10 bases. The CDR3 sequence is 15 residues long. The germline CDR1 and CDR2 sequences are MNHEY and SVGEGT. The J segment lost 8 bases and the V segment lost 5 bases, leaving 9 bases of the junction unmatched. CDR3 sequence (DNA): TGTGCCAGCAGTCAGATAGCGGGACAGGGGCATGAGCAGTTCTTC. It is translated as CASSQIAGQGHEQFF.

The sample holds a few counts of this clone. CDR3: CASSRWGTGPYYGYTF. The CDR3 DNA is TGTGCCAGCAGCCGTTGGGGGACCGGGCCCTACTATGGCTACACCTTC. This rearrangement joins TRBV7-9 to TRBJ1-2; possible D gene TRBD1, 5 bases. The CDR3 runs 16 residues. In germline, CDR1 is SEHNR, CDR2 FQNEAQ (reference sequence). V was trimmed by 5 bases and J by 3 bases, leaving 19 bases between them.

The chain has TRBV18 and TRBJ1-5; no firm D call. This CDR3 contains 15 residues. Trimming cost V 1 base and J 2 bases, with 9 bases left between them. Germline V CDR1 and CDR2: KGHSH, LQKENI. CDR3 in DNA: TGTGCCAGCTCACCACTCCCCGGAGGCAATCAGCCCCAGCATTTT. Residues: CASSPLPGGNQPQHF.